What follows are 11 T cell receptor beta chains derived from one specimen sequenced in a study of T cells in Graves' hyperthyroidism and ophthalmopathy. Researchers took RNA transcripts and amplified the TCR beta CDR3 regions from them. Researchers ran a first-round RT-PCR on the TCR CDR3 using the HTBI primer set. TCRdb re-called the multiplex PCR reads with MiXCR, one entry per CDR3 protein. Of approximately 560,000 distinct CDR3 sequences detected, 15% to 17% appear once; the ten largest clones hold under 8%. Sequenced input: blood. These receptors originate from a woman in her twenties or thirties with Graves' hyperthyroidism.

The chain recombines TRBV4-3 with TRBJ2-5, with 7 bases that match TRBD1. Germline CDR1 and CDR2: LGHNA and YSLEER. Trimming took 2 bases from V and 5 from J; bases not matched to a gene: 14. The CDR3 length is 17 residues. CDR3 in DNA: TGCGCCAGCAGCCAATCCGCAGCCGAGGGGGCTGGGGAGACCCAGTACTTC. Translated, it gives CASSQSAAEGAGETQYF.

This clonotype was detected many times. J is TRBJ1-5 and V is TRBV6-1, with 9 bases lining up with TRBD1. This CDR3 is 14 amino acids long. Unmatched junction bases numbered 5, after V lost 5 bases and J lost 6 bases. Germline CDR1 reads MNHNS; CDR2 reads SASEGT. The CDR3 loop is CASSHRGRGQPQHF. CDR3 in DNA: TGTGCCAGCAGTCACAGGGGGCGCGGTCAGCCCCAGCATTTT.

This clonotype was counted a few times. V and J are TRBV4-2 and TRBJ2-1, with D possibly being TRBD2 (5 bases). V shed 3 bases and J shed 6 bases, with 12 bases lying between them. The CDR3 extends over 14 amino acids. CDR1 is LGHNA, CDR2 YNFKEQ, per germline. The CDR3 DNA sequence: TGTGCCAGCAGCCACCCAGGCCGGGGCAATGAGCAGTTCTTC. It encodes CASSHPGRGNEQFF.

This clonotype was seen repeatedly, ten times or more. The chain joins TRBV27 to TRBJ1-4; TRBD1 matches 8 bases. The CDR3 has 16 residues. In germline, CDR1 is MNHEY, CDR2 SMNVEV (reference sequence). The trim removed 4 bases at V and 8 bases at J, leaving 12 bases unmatched. The CDR3 nucleotides are TGTGCCAGCAGTTCGCTCCCGGGACAGGCCCGGGAAAAACTGTTTTTT. As protein: CASSSLPGQAREKLFF.

Details on this clonotype: Being one base from a much bigger clone, this may be a read error. The chain has TRBV20-1 and TRBJ1-1; unclear D gene. CDR3 length: 19 amino acids. Germline lookup yields CDR1 DFQATT and CDR2 SNEGSKA (reference sequence). In DNA form, the CDR3 reads TGCAGTGCGCGAGCACTCGGTGCTAGAAGCCAGCGGATGAACGCTGAAGCTTTCTTT. Translation gives CSARALGARSQRMNAEAFF.

The chain carries TRBV7-9 and TRBJ2-3; 8 nucleotides align to TRBD1. There are 14 residues in the CDR3. Unmatched junction bases numbered 5, after V lost 3 bases and J lost 6 bases. Germline CDR1 SEHNR, CDR2 FQNEAQ (reference sequence). CDR3: CASSFSQGADTQYF. The CDR3 coding sequence is TGTGCCAGCAGCTTCAGTCAGGGGGCCGATACGCAGTATTTT.

This clonotype was seen repeatedly, ten times or more. The chain employs TRBV12-3 or TRBV12-4 and TRBJ2-2; the D is unclear. V dropped 3 bases and J dropped 6 bases, with 8 bases sitting between them. The CDR3 spans 13 residues. The CDR3 loop is CASSLSSSGELFF. The DNA for the CDR3 is TGTGCCAGCAGTTTGTCGAGTTCCGGGGAGCTGTTTTTT.

The sample holds a few counts of this clonotype. This rearrangement joins TRBV2 to TRBJ2-7, with D uncertain. Germline V CDR1 and CDR2: SNHLY, FYNNEI. V was trimmed by 4 bases and J by 0 bases, leaving 10 bases between them. The CDR3 length is 14 residues. CDR3 residues: CASSAQRSSYEQYF. The CDR3 nucleotides read TGTGCCAGCAGTGCACAGAGGAGCTCCTACGAGCAGTACTTC.

This clonotype was counted only a few times. The chain is built from TRBV19 and TRBJ2-1; TRBD1 matches at 7 bases. Germline V gene data show CDR1 as LNHDA and CDR2 as SQIVND (reference sequence). V dropped 3 bases and J dropped 8; count of bases not matched to a gene: 10. The CDR3 runs to 15 residues. As DNA, the CDR3 is TGTGCCAGTAGTATGGAAACAGGGGTTGTCCATGAGCAGTTCTTC. It yields the protein CASSMETGVVHEQFF.

This clonotype was observed at least ten times. The chain links TRBV10-2 to TRBJ2-3; perhaps TRBD2 as D (5 bases). V lost 2 bases, J lost 0 bases, and 18 bases lay in between. The germline gives CDR1 WSHSY, CDR2 SAAADI. The CDR3 is 18 residues long. The CDR3 DNA sequence: TGCGCCAGCAGTGAGAGTGCTAGCACCTACAATAGCACAGATACGCAGTATTTT. Its translation: CASSESASTYNSTDTQYF.

This chain joins TRBV7-2 and TRBJ2-3; D remains ambiguous. The germline CDR1 and CDR2 sequences are SGHTA and FQGNSA. CDR3 size: 15 residues. Trimming left V 3 bases short and J 0 bases short, with 10 bases between. The CDR3 loop is CASSFWGHSTDTQYF. In nucleotides, the CDR3 is TGTGCCAGCAGCTTCTGGGGTCATAGCACAGATACGCAGTATTTT. Full variable domain (rest looked up from reference TRBV7-2 and TRBJ2-3): GAGVSQSPSNKVTEKGKDVELRCDPISGHTALYWYRQSLGQGLEFLIYFQGNSAPDKSGLPSDRFSAERTGGSVSTLTIQRTQQEDSAVYLCASSFWGHSTDTQYFGPGTRLTVL.